Presented here are 6 T cell receptor beta chains from one specimen sequenced in a study of OX40 agonist ivuxolimab in advanced cancers. TCRdb's copy holds only in-frame clones and misses some; the assay was immunoSEQ multiplex PCR. The sample records 70,000 or so clones, 90% to 95% being singletons. The sample in question was CD4+ or CD8+ T cells sorted from blood, obtained in a trial of the OX40 agonist ivuxolimab. The receptors here all came from an adult with an advanced solid tumor such as melanoma, head and neck, liver or kidney cancer.

This clone was seen more than once but under ten times. The CDR3 loop is CASSSYDRRNIQYF. DNA of the CDR3: TGTGCCAGTAGTTCATACGACAGGCGGAACATTCAGTACTTC. The V and J genes are TRBV19 and TRBJ2-4; tentative D call: TRBD1 (6 bases). CDR1 and CDR2 (germline): LNHDA, SQIVND (reference sequence). CDR3 length equals 14 residues. Trimming pared 5 bases from V and 7 bases from J, leaving 15 bases between.

The chain employs TRBV7-2 and TRBJ1-5; the D is unclear. The germline gives CDR1 SGHTA, CDR2 FQGNSA. The CDR3 consists of 14 residues. Trimming removed 0 bases from V and 11 bases from J, with 14 bases in between. The CDR3 bases are TGTGCCAGCAGCTTAGCGGGCGTCCCAAGGGCCCAGCATTTT. Protein: CASSLAGVPRAQHF. Variable domain in full (rest from reference TRBV7-2 and TRBJ1-5): GAGVSQSPSNKVTEKGKDVELRCDPISGHTALYWYRQSLGQGLEFLIYFQGNSAPDKSGLPSDRFSAERTGGSVSTLTIQRTQQEDSAVYLCASSLAGVPRAQHFGDGTRLSIL.

This chain links TRBV19 with TRBJ1-1; D is perhaps TRBD1 (5 bases). This CDR3 spans 13 amino acids. Germline V lookup: CDR1 LNHDA, CDR2 SQIVND (reference sequence). The V and J ends lost 6 bases and 8 bases respectively, with 16 bases between them. The CDR3: CASREDTLEEAFF. CDR3 coding DNA: TGTGCCAGTAGAGAGGACACCTTAGAGGAAGCTTTCTTT.

V usage is TRBV5-1 and J usage is TRBJ2-7; 7 nucleotides line up with TRBD2. Germline V gene sequence: CDR1 SGHRS, CDR2 YFSETQ. The J segment lost 2 bases and the V segment lost 0 bases, leaving 5 bases of the junction unmatched. There are 15 residues in the CDR3. In nucleotides, the CDR3 is TGCGCCAGCAGCTTGGAACTAGCGTCAACCTACGAGCAGTACTTC. Amino acids: CASSLELASTYEQYF.

The gene calls are TRBV16 and TRBJ1-4; unclear D gene. The CDR3 spans 14 residues. V lost 3 bases to trimming and J lost 6 bases, with 11 bases between them. Germline CDR1 is KGHSY and CDR2 is FQNENV. CDR3 sequence (DNA): TGTGCCAGCAGCCAGGGGTTCTCGGATGAAAAACTGTTTTTT. Translation gives CASSQGFSDEKLFF.

The chain joins TRBV19 to TRBJ2-7; TRBD1 matches at 9 bases. Trimming took 6 bases from V and 3 from J; bases not matched to a gene: 9. Germline values: CDR1 LNHDA, CDR2 SQIVND (reference sequence). The CDR3 covers 15 residues. CDR3 in amino acids: CASRGQGATLYEQYF. For the CDR3, the DNA is TGTGCCAGTAGGGGACAGGGCGCAACCCTCTACGAGCAGTACTTC.